The sequence of this T cell receptor (beta chain) was determined in a study of spatial heterogeneity in lung cancer. This clonotype was counted ten times or more. Time point denoted: sample taken at primary tumor resection. Sequencing covered unsorted whole RNA taken from tumor, nontumor lung or frozen PBMC. Untreated early-stage non-small cell lung cancer patients, about 70 in total, were the donors. One entry per CDR3 protein, called by TCRdb with MiXCR from the 5' RACE reads. The sample carries about 75,000 distinct CDR3 sequences, roughly 15% recorded once. J was trimmed by 5 bases and V by 5 bases; bases with no gene match: 8. CDR3 length equals 15 residues. Germline-derived CDR1 and CDR2 are ENHRY and SYGVKD.

Sample: PBMCs, taken at surgery. This TCR was sampled from a male donor with early-stage non-small cell lung cancer. This chain links TRBV10-3 with TRBJ2-1, with 8 bases fitting TRBD2. This chain's CDR3 is CAISPGTRTHNEQFF. CDR3 nucleotide sequence: TGTGCCATCAGTCCCGGGACTAGAACCCACAATGAGCAGTTCTTC.